This T cell receptor beta chain emerged from a study of T cell responses to AZD1222 COVID-19 vaccine. Measured with immunoSEQ multiplex PCR; TCRdb has only the in-frame clones, and not every one. The sample includes over 150,000 clones, just over 90% of them seen just once. Per germline, CDR1 MNHEY and CDR2 SMNVEV (reference sequence). Between the trimmed V and J ends, which lost 3 bases and 2 bases, there was a span of 8 bases. The CDR3 runs 14 residues. Second-dose intervals of approximately 4 or approximately 12 weeks were pooled. As regards this clone: Its target is unknown.

Findings and limits, study-wide: With two AZD1222 doses given, Spike-specific TCR breadth and depth both rose. Sampling that yielded the repertoires occurred only after the peak T cell response. Donors were mostly white British, more females; clonal diversity possibly underestimated.

The material sequenced was peripheral blood, taken 28 days after the second AZD1222 dose. The chain is built from TRBV27 and TRBJ1-5; D unclear. The receptor was isolated from an adult who received the AZD1222 COVID-19 vaccine. The CDR3 nucleotides read TGTGCCAGCAGTTTGAAGGGAGGCAATCAGCCCCAGCATTTT. It codes for CASSLKGGNQPQHF.